These 10 T cell receptor beta chains came from one sample sequenced in a study of blood T cell repertoires in COVID-19. Using immunoSEQ multiplex PCR, the repertoire was profiled, and TCRdb retains in-frame clones only, with some absent. Altogether some 200,000 clones are present, approximately 80% being singletons, with the ten largest covering 6.5% to 9%. What was sequenced was PBMCs or T cells enriched from blood (not recorded which). These receptors were collected from a woman aged 40 to 50 with acute COVID-19.

The chain uses TRBV2 and TRBJ1-4; no firm D call. Germline values: CDR1 SNHLY, CDR2 FYNNEI. The CDR3 spans 15 residues. V was clipped by 0 bases and J by 7 bases, with 12 bases between them. This CDR3 is CASSEARGLGEKLFF. CDR3 sequence (DNA): TGTGCCAGCAGTGAAGCCCGAGGACTGGGTGAAAAACTGTTTTTT.

The chain has TRBV12-3 or TRBV12-4 and TRBJ2-7; D unclear. The CDR3 extends over 11 amino acids. The V and J ends lost 8 bases and 2 bases respectively, with 7 bases between them. The CDR3, as DNA: TGTGCCAGCTCCCCCGCCTACGAGCAGTACTTC. Encoded protein: CASSPAYEQYF.

V is TRBV28 and J is TRBJ2-7; D ambiguous. Germline V gene lookup returns CDR1 MDHEN and CDR2 SYDVKM. CDR3 length: 13 residues. The V gene lost 2 bases and the J gene lost 1 base, with 6 bases spanning the gap. The CDR3: CASSLLVSYEQYF. Here the CDR3 DNA reads TGTGCCAGCAGTTTACTTGTGTCCTACGAGCAGTACTTC.

In DNA form, the CDR3 reads TGTGCCAGCAGCTCCCGACTAGCGGGGTACGAGCAGTACTTC. Translating gives CASSSRLAGYEQYF. The chain uses TRBV11-2 and TRBJ2-7; 11 positions match TRBD2. CDR1 and CDR2 (germline): SGHAT, FQNNGV. The CDR3 sequence is 14 residues long. The trim removed 4 bases at V and 4 bases at J, leaving 3 bases unmatched. The complete variable domain, with remaining parts taken from reference TRBV11-2 and TRBJ2-7, reads EAGVAQSPRYKIIEKRQSVAFWCNPISGHATLYWYQQILGQGPKLLIQFQNNGVVDDSQLPKDRFSAERLKGVDSTLKIQPAKLEDSAVYLCASSSRLAGYEQYFGPGTRLTVT.

This chain links TRBV2 with TRBJ2-1, with TRBD2 identical over 8 bases. This CDR3 comprises 15 residues. Losses at the gene ends were 7 bases for V and 2 bases for J; bases not matched to a gene: 7. Germline lookup yields CDR1 SNHLY and CDR2 FYNNEI. Written as DNA, the CDR3 is TGTGCCAGCACCCGGGGGGGGCAGGCCTACAATGAGCAGTTCTTC. Amino acids: CASTRGGQAYNEQFF.

The rearrangement links TRBV19 to TRBJ1-5, with 9 bases that match TRBD1. The J segment lost 7 bases and the V segment lost 5 bases, leaving 12 bases of the junction unmatched. The CDR3 has 16 residues. Germline V gives CDR1 LNHDA, CDR2 SQIVND (reference sequence). CDR3 DNA sequence: TGTGCCAGTAGTTACTACCCGGGACAGGGAAGCCAGCCCCAGCATTTT. Protein: CASSYYPGQGSQPQHF.

The chain combines TRBV6-2 or TRBV6-3 with TRBJ2-1, with D perhaps matching TRBD1 (5 bases). The V end was cut by 2 bases, the J end by 0 bases, with 17 bases between. CDR3 size: 18 residues. Germline assignment: CDR1 MNHEY and CDR2 SVGEGT. Written as DNA, the CDR3 is TGTGCCAGCAGTTACCTCCCACAGGCGGCGAGCTCCTACAATGAGCAGTTCTTC. Protein product: CASSYLPQAASSYNEQFF.

The gene calls are TRBV9 and TRBJ1-4; D may be TRBD1 (5 bases). CDR3 length: 12 residues. The germline V gene encodes CDR1 SGDLS and CDR2 YYNGEE. Trimming left V 0 bases short and J 13 bases short, with 10 bases between. The CDR3 nucleotides read TGTGCCAGCAGCGTAGATGGGGGGGGACTGTTTTTT. Its protein product is CASSVDGGGLFF.

This clone has just a few counts. The chain combines TRBV18 with TRBJ1-3, with D possibly being TRBD1 (5 bases). Between the trimmed V and J ends, which lost 1 base and 0 bases, there was a span of 7 bases. Looked up from germline, CDR1 is KGHSH and CDR2 is LQKENI. The CDR3 runs to 15 residues. CDR3 DNA sequence: TGTGCCAGCTCACCACGGGACTCCTCTGGAAACACCATATATTTT. Amino acid sequence: CASSPRDSSGNTIYF.

The chain has TRBV28 and TRBJ1-6, with TRBD1 as a possible D gene (6 bases). The CDR3 totals 12 residues. The germline V gene has CDR1 MDHEN and CDR2 SYDVKM. V shed 6 bases and J shed 18 bases, with 18 bases lying between them. The CDR3 bases are TGTGCCAGCAGCACGGGCGGGGGCGCCCCCCACTTT. Translated, it gives CASSTGGGAPHF.